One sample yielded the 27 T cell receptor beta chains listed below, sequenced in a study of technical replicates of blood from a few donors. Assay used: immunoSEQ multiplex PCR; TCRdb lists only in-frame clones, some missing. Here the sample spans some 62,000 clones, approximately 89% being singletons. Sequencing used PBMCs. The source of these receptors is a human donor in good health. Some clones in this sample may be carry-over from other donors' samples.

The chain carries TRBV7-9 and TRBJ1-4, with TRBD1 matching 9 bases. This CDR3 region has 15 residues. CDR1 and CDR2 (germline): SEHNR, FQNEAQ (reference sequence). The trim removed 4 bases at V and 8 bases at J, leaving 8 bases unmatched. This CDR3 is CASSSRGDRVEKLFF. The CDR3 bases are TGTGCCAGCAGCTCGAGAGGGGACAGGGTCGAAAAACTGTTTTTT. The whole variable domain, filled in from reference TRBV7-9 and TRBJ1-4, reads DTGVSQNPRHKITKRGQNVTFRCDPISEHNRLYWYRQTLGQGPEFLTYFQNEAQLEKSRLLSDRFSAERPKGSFSTLEIQRTEQGDSAMYLCASSSRGDRVEKLFFGSGTQLSVL.

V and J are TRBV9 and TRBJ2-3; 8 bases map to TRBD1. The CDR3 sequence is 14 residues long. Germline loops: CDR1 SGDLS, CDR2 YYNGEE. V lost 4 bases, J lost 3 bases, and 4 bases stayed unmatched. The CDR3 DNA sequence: TGTGCCAGCAGCCCGGGACAGGTAACAGATACGCAGTATTTT. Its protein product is CASSPGQVTDTQYF.

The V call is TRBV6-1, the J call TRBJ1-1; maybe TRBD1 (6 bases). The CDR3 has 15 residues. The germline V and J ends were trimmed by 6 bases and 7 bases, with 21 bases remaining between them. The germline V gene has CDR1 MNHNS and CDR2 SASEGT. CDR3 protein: CASRTQDSHRNEAFF. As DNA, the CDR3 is TGTGCCAGCAGAACGCAGGACAGCCATAGAAATGAAGCTTTCTTT.

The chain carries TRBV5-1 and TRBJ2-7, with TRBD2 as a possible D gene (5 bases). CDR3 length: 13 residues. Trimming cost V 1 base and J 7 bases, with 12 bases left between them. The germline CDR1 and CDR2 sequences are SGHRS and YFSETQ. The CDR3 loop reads CASSLLGSGEQYF. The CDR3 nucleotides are TGCGCCAGCAGCTTGCTGGGGTCGGGGGAGCAGTACTTC.

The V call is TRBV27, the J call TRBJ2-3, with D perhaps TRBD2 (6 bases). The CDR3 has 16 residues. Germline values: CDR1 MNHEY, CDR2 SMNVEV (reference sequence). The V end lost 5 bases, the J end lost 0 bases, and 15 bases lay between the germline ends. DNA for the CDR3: TGTGCCAGCAGTACATCTAGCGCCCCTAGCACAGATACGCAGTATTTT. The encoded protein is CASSTSSAPSTDTQYF.

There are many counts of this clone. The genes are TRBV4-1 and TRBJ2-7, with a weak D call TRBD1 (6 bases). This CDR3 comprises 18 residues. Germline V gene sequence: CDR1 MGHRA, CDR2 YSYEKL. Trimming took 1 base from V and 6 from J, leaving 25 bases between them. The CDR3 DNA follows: TGCGCCAGCAGCCAAGTGGCAGAGGGGGTGGGGCAGGGCTCCGAGCAGTACTTC. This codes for CASSQVAEGVGQGSEQYF.

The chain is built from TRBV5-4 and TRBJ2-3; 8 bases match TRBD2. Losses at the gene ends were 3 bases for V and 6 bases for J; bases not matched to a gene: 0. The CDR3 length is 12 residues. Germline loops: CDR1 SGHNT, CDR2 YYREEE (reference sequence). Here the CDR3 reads CASSSGGDTQYF. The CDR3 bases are TGTGCCAGCAGCTCGGGGGGGGATACGCAGTATTTT.

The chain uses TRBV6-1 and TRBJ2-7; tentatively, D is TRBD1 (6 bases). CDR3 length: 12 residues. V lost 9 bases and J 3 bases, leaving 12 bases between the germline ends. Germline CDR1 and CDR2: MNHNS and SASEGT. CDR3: CASRGTFYEQYF. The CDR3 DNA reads TGTGCCAGTAGAGGGACATTCTACGAGCAGTACTTC.

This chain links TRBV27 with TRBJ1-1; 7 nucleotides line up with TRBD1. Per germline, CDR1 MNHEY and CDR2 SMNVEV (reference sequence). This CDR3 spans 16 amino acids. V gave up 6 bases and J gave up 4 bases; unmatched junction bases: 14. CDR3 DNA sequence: TGTGCCAGCAGCCTGACGACAGGGTTGGGGACCACTGAAGCTTTCTTT. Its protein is CASSLTTGLGTTEAFF.

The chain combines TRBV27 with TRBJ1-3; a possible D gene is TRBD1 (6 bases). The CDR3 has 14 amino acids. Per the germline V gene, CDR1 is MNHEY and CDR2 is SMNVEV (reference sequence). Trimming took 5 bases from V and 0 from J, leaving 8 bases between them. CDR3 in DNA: TGTGCCAGCAGTGGGACAAGCTCTGGAAACACCATATATTTT. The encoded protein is CASSGTSSGNTIYF.

CDR3 DNA sequence: TGTGCCAGCAGCTTAGCTGGGTCGGGGGCCCAGTACTTC. This sequence encodes CASSLAGSGAQYF. The rearrangement uses TRBV11-1 and TRBJ2-5, with D possibly TRBD2 on 6 matching bases. This CDR3 region has 13 residues. Germline CDR1 is SGHAT and CDR2 is FQDESV (reference sequence). The germline V and J ends were trimmed by 0 bases and 9 bases, with 11 bases remaining between them.

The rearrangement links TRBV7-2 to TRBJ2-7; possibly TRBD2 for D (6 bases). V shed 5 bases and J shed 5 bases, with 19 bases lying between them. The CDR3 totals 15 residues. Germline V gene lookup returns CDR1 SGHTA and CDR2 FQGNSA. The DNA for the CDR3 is TGTGCCAGCAGCCCTACCCGGACTAATTCGGACGAGCAGTACTTC. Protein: CASSPTRTNSDEQYF.

Written as DNA, the CDR3 is TGTGCCAGCAGCCGGGGACAGGGGGACCAGTTCTTC. It yields the protein CASSRGQGDQFF. The chain employs TRBV6-5 and TRBJ2-1, with TRBD1 identical over 11 bases. There are 12 residues in the CDR3. The V and J ends lost 6 bases and 13 bases, in that order; junction bases with no gene match: 5. From germline, CDR1 is MNHEY and CDR2 SVGAGI.

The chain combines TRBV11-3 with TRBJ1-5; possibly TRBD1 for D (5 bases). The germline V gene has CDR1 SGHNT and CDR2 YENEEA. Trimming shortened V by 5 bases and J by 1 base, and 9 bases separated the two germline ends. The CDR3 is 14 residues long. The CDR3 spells CASSVDSSNQPQHF. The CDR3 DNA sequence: TGTGCCAGCAGCGTCGACAGCAGCAATCAGCCCCAGCATTTT.

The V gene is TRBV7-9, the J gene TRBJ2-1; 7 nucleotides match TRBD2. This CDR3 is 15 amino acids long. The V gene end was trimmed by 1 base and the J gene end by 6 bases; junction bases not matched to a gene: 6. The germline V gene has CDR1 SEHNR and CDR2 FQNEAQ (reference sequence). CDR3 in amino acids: CASSLVREVLNEQFF. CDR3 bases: TGTGCCAGCAGCTTAGTTCGGGAGGTCCTCAATGAGCAGTTCTTC.

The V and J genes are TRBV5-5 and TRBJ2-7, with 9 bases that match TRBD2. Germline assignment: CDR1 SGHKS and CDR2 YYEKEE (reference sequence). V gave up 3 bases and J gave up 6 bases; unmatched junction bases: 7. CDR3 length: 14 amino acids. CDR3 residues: CASSWSSGKVEQYF. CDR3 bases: TGTGCCAGCAGCTGGTCTAGCGGGAAGGTCGAGCAGTACTTC.

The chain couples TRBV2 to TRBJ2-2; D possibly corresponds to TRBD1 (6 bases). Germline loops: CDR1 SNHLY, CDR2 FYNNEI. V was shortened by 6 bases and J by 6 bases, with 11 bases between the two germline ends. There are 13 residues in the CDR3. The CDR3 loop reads CASRTGIAGELFF. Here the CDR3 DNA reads TGTGCCAGCAGAACAGGGATTGCCGGGGAGCTGTTTTTT.

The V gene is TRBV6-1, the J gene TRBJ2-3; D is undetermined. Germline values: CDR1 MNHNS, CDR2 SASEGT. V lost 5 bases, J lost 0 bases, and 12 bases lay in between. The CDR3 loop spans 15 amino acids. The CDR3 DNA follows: TGTGCCAGCAGTACTCAACAGATTAGCACAGATACGCAGTATTTT. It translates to CASSTQQISTDTQYF.

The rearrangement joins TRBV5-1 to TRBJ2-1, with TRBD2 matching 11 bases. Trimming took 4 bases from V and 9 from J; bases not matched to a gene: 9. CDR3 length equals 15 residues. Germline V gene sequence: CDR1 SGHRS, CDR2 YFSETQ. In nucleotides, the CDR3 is TGCGCCAGCAGCCCCGTAGCGGGGGGGCGCAGTGAGCAGTTCTTC. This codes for CASSPVAGGRSEQFF.

Here the CDR3 DNA reads TGTGCCAGCAGCAAACTCACAGATACGCAGTATTTT. Its translation: CASSKLTDTQYF. The chain carries TRBV7-9 and TRBJ2-3; D is ambiguous. V was shortened by 5 bases and J by 2 bases, with 5 bases between the two germline ends. The CDR3 is 12 amino acids. In germline, CDR1 is SEHNR, CDR2 FQNEAQ (reference sequence).

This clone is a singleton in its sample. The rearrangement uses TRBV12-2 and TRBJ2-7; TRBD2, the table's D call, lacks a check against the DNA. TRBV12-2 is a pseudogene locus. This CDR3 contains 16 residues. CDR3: CASRGVGQGGTYEQYF. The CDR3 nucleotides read TGTGCAAGTCGCGGAGTAGGTCAGGGCGGGACCTACGAGCAGTACTTC.

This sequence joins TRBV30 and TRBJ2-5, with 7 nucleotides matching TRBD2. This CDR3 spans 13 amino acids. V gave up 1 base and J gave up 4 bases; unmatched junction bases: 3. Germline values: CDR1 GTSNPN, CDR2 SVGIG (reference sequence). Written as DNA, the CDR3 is TGTGCCTGGAGTGGGGGGGGAAGAGAGACCCAGTACTTC. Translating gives CAWSGGGRETQYF.

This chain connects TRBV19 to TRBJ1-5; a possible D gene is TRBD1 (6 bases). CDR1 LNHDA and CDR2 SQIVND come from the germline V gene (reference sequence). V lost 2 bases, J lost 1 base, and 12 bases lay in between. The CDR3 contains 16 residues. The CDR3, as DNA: TGTGCCAGTAGTATATCGGCAGGGGCGAGCAATCAGCCCCAGCATTTT. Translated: CASSISAGASNQPQHF.

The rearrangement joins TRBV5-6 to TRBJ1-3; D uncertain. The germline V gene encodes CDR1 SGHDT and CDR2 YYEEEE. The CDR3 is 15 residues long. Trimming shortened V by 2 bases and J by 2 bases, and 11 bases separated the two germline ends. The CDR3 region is CASSFPFGAGNTIYF. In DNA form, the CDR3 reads TGTGCCAGCAGCTTTCCGTTCGGGGCTGGAAACACCATATATTTT.

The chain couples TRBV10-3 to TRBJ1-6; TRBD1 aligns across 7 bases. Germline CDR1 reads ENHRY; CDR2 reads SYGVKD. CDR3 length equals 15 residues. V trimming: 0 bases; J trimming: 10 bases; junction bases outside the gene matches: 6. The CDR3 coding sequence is TGTGCCATCAGTGAGTCGACAGGGCGGTACTCACCCCTCCACTTT. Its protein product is CAISESTGRYSPLHF.

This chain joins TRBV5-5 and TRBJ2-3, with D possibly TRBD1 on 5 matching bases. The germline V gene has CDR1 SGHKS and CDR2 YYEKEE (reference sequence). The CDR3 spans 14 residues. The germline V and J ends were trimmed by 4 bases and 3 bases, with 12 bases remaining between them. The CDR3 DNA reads TGTGCCAGCAGCCCCAGGGTGGGTACAGATACGCAGTATTTT. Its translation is CASSPRVGTDTQYF.

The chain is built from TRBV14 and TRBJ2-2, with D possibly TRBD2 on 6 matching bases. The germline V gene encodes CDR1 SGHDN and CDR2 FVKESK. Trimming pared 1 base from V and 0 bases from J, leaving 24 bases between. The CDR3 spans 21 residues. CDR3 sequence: CASSQGRPGIADPANTGELFF. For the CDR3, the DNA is TGTGCCAGCAGCCAAGGCCGGCCGGGGATAGCGGACCCGGCGAACACCGGGGAGCTGTTTTTT.